This is a list of T cell receptor beta chains from one sample in a study of blood T cell repertoires in COVID-19. Using immunoSEQ multiplex PCR, the repertoire was profiled, and TCRdb retains in-frame clones only, with some absent. In the table there are about 180,000 clones, roughly 88% of which are singletons. Sequencing input: PBMCs or T cells enriched from blood (not recorded which). All receptors come from a middle-aged man who had recovered from COVID-19. Both conserved end residues are part of each CDR3. D genes are given only for firm matches. Clone sizes are given selectively: once, few, many, or a class where the clone is expanded.

j_gene | d_gene | v_gene | abundance | CDR3aa | CDR3nt
TRBJ2-7 | . | TRBV27 | . | CASSLRGSYEQYF | TGTGCCAGCAGTTTACGGGGTTCCTACGAGCAGTACTTC
TRBJ1-2 | . | TRBV7-6 | . | CASSLGANYGYTF | TGTGCCAGCAGCTTAGGGGCGAACTATGGCTACACCTTC
TRBJ1-1 | . | TRBV19 | . | CASSTRQAVPREAFF | TGTGCCAGTAGTACCAGACAGGCCGTCCCTCGTGAAGCTTTCTTT
TRBJ1-3 | . | TRBV15 | . | CATSRDRPDISGNTIYF | TGTGCCACCAGCAGAGATCGTCCGGACATCTCTGGAAACACCATATATTTT
TRBJ1-2 | TRBD1 | TRBV7-8 | few | CASSQGAKGNYGYTF | TGTGCCAGCTCTCAGGGGGCCAAGGGTAACTATGGCTACACCTTC
TRBJ2-2 | . | TRBV5-1 | . | CASSLDTVVGELFF | TGCGCCAGCAGCTTGGACACCGTGGTCGGGGAGCTGTTTTTT
TRBJ2-5 | . | TRBV30 | . | CAWSGGVQTQYF | TGTGCCTGGAGTGGGGGGGTTCAGACCCAGTACTTC
TRBJ1-5 | . | TRBV7-9 | . | CASSPDRYNGNQPQHF | TGTGCCAGCAGCCCAGACAGGTACAACGGCAATCAGCCCCAGCATTTT
TRBJ1-2 | . | TRBV19 | . | CASSITGFYGYTF | TGTGCCAGTAGTATAACGGGGTTCTATGGCTACACCTTC
TRBJ1-1 | TRBD1 | TRBV7-2 | . | CASSLGLQGAGAFF | TGTGCCAGCAGCTTAGGGCTCCAGGGGGCGGGGGCTTTCTTT
TRBJ2-7 | . | TRBV28 | . | CASSFPRVSYEQYF | TGTGCCAGCAGTTTTCCGCGAGTCTCCTACGAGCAGTACTTC
TRBJ2-7 | TRBD2 | TRBV5-1 | . | CASSPSGGYEQYF | TGCGCCAGCAGCCCCTCGGGGGGCTACGAGCAGTACTTC
TRBJ2-2 | TRBD1 | TRBV2 | . | CASRDRDTGELFF | TGTGCCAGCAGAGACAGGGACACCGGGGAGCTGTTTTTT
TRBJ1-6 | . | TRBV5-1 | . | CASSLESRDSPLHF | TGCGCCAGCAGCTTGGAGTCGCGGGATTCACCCCTCCACTTT
TRBJ1-1 | TRBD1 | TRBV5-1 | . | CASSWTGGGTEAFF | TGCGCCAGCAGCTGGACAGGGGGCGGAACTGAAGCTTTCTTT
TRBJ2-1 | . | TRBV24-1 | once | CATSGGQPTKNEQFF | TGTGCCACCAGTGGCGGGCAGCCGACCAAAAATGAGCAGTTCTTC
TRBJ2-1 | . | TRBV10-3 | . | CAISEEGGEQFF | TGTGCCATCAGTGAAGAGGGAGGTGAGCAGTTCTTC
TRBJ2-5 | . | TRBV3-1/TRBV3-2 | . | CASSAQNAPETQYF | TGTGCCAGCAGCGCACAAAACGCCCCAGAGACCCAGTACTTC
TRBJ1-5 | . | TRBV6-1 | . | CASSVIWTLSNQPQHF | TGTGCCAGCAGTGTAATTTGGACACTTTCCAATCAGCCCCAGCATTTT
TRBJ1-2 | . | TRBV3-1/TRBV3-2 | . | CASSQDRGLRGYTF | TGTGCCAGCAGCCAAGACCGGGGTCTAAGGGGCTACACCTTC
TRBJ1-1 | . | TRBV14 | . | CASSQPGAQNTEAFF | TGTGCCAGCAGTCAGCCGGGAGCCCAGAACACTGAAGCTTTCTTT
TRBJ1-1 | . | TRBV5-4 | . | CASSLASVQNTEAFF | TGTGCCAGCAGCTTGGCCTCGGTCCAGAACACTGAAGCTTTCTTT
TRBJ1-2 | . | TRBV7-9 | . | CASSSIGYDGYTF | TGTGCCAGCAGCTCAATCGGGTATGATGGCTACACCTTC
TRBJ1-1 | . | TRBV28 | . | CASSLNEAMNTEAFF | TGTGCCAGCAGTTTAAACGAAGCCATGAACACTGAAGCTTTCTTT
TRBJ2-1 | . | TRBV4-1 | . | CASSQVGATEQFF | TGCGCCAGCAGCCAAGTAGGGGCTACTGAGCAGTTCTTC
TRBJ1-2 | TRBD1 | TRBV29-1 | . | CSVGTGRMGGYTF | TGCAGCGTTGGGACAGGGAGGATGGGGGGCTACACCTTC
TRBJ2-5 | . | TRBV25-1 | . | CASSLTGSLETQYF | TGTGCCAGCAGCCTCACAGGGTCATTGGAGACCCAGTACTTC
TRBJ1-3 | TRBD1 | TRBV5-1 | . | CASSRWETGTVGNTIYF | TGCGCCAGCAGCCGTTGGGAGACAGGGACGGTTGGAAACACCATATATTTT
TRBJ1-1 | TRBD1 | TRBV6-4 | . | CASSKNRGLVGTEAFF | TGTGCCAGCAGTAAAAACAGGGGGCTTGTAGGGACTGAAGCTTTCTTT
TRBJ1-5 | . | TRBV6-1 | . | CASSEARRSGNQPQHF | TGTGCCAGCAGTGAAGCCCGCAGGTCGGGCAATCAGCCCCAGCATTTT
TRBJ2-7 | . | TRBV3-1/TRBV3-2 | . | CASSRSRGSYEQYF | TGTGCCAGCAGCCGGTCTCGGGGGTCGTACGAGCAGTACTTC
TRBJ2-7 | . | TRBV11-3 | . | CASSAGQPGAYEQYF | TGTGCCAGCAGCGCGGGACAGCCAGGCGCCTACGAGCAGTACTTC